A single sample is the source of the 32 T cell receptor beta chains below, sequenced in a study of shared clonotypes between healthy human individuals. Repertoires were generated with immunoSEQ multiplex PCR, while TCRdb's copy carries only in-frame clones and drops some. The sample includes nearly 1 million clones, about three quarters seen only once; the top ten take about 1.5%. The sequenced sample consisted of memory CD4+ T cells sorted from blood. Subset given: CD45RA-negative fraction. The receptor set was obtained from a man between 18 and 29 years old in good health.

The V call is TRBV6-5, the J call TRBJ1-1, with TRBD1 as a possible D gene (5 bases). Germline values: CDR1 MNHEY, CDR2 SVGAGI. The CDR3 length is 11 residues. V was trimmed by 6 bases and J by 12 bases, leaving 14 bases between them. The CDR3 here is CASSSRSGTFF. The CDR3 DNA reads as TGTGCCAGCAGCTCACGGTCAGGGACTTTCTTT.

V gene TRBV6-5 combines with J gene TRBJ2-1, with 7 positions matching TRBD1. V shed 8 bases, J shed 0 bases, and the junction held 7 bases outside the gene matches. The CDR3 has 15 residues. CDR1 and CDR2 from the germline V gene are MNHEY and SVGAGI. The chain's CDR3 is CASLKNRGSYNEQFF. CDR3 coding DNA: TGTGCCAGCCTTAAAAACAGGGGCTCCTACAATGAGCAGTTCTTC.

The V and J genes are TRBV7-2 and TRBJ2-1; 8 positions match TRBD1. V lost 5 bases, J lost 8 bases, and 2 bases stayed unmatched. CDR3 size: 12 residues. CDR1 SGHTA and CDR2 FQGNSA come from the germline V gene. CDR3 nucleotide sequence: TGTGCCAGCAGCCGGGACAGGTATGAGCAGTTCTTC. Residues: CASSRDRYEQFF.

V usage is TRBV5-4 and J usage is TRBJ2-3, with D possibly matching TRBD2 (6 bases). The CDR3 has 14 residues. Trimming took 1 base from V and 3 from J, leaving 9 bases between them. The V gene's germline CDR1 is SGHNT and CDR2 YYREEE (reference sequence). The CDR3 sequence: CASSLSAGTDTQYF. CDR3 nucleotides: TGTGCCAGCAGCTTGTCGGCGGGGACAGATACGCAGTATTTT.

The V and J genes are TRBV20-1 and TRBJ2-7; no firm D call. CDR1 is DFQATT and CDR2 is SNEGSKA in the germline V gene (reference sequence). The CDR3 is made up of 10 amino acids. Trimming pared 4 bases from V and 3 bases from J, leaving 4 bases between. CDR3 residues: CSATIYEQYF. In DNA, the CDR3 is TGCAGTGCTACAATCTACGAGCAGTACTTC.

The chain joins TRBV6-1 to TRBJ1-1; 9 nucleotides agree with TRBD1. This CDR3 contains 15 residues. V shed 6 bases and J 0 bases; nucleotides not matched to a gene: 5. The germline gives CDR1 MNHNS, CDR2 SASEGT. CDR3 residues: CASRPGQGMNTEAFF. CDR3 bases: TGTGCCAGCAGACCTGGACAGGGGATGAACACTGAAGCTTTCTTT.

This CDR3 is CSVEGTRNTEAFF. The DNA of the CDR3 is TGCAGCGTTGAAGGGACAAGGAACACTGAAGCTTTCTTT. The chain uses TRBV29-1 and TRBJ1-1; TRBD1 is a possible D gene (5 bases). Germline lookup yields CDR1 SQVTM and CDR2 ANQGSEA. The V gene lost 1 base and the J gene lost 1 base, with 7 bases spanning the gap. The CDR3 is made up of 13 amino acids.

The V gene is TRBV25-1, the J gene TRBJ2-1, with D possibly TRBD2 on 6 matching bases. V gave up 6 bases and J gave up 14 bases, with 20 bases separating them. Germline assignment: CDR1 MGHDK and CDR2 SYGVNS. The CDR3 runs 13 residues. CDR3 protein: CASRASEQGWEFF. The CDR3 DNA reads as TGTGCCAGCAGGGCTAGCGAGCAGGGTTGGGAGTTCTTC.

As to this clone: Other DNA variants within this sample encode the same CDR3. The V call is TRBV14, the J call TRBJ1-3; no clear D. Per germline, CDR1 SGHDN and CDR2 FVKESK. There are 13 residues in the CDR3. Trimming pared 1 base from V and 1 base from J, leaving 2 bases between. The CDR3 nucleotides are TGTGCCAGCAGCCAAGCGTCTGGAAACACCATATATTTT. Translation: CASSQASGNTIYF.

As DNA, the CDR3 is TGCGCCAGCAGCACAGGACTAGCGGGGACCTACGAGCAGTACTTC. Translation gives CASSTGLAGTYEQYF. The chain couples TRBV5-1 to TRBJ2-7, with TRBD2 matching over 12 bases. The CDR3 extends over 15 amino acids. Germline values: CDR1 SGHRS, CDR2 YFSETQ. The V gene end was trimmed by 4 bases and the J gene end by 2 bases; junction bases not matched to a gene: 4.

The CDR3 sequence: CASSPYQGDSPLHF. The CDR3 DNA reads as TGTGCCAGCAGCCCCTATCAGGGGGATTCACCCCTCCACTTT. V gene TRBV9 combines with J gene TRBJ1-6; 7 bases line up with TRBD1. Losses at the gene ends were 4 bases for V and 8 bases for J; bases not matched to a gene: 6. The V gene's germline CDR1 is SGDLS and CDR2 YYNGEE. This CDR3 region has 14 residues. Combining the CDR3 with reference TRBV9 and TRBJ1-6 gives the whole variable domain DSGVTQTPKHLITATGQRVTLRCSPRSGDLSVYWYQQSLDQGLQFLIQYYNGEERAKGNILERFSAQQFPDLHSELNLSSLELGDSALYFCASSPYQGDSPLHFGNGTRLTVT.

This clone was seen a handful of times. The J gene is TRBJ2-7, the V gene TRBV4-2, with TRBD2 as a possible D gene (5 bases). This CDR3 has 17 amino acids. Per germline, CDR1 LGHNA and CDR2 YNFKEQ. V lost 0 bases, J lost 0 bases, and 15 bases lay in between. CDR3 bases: TGTGCCAGCAGCCAAGATCAGGCGGCCAGCGGCTCCTACGAGCAGTACTTC. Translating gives CASSQDQAASGSYEQYF.

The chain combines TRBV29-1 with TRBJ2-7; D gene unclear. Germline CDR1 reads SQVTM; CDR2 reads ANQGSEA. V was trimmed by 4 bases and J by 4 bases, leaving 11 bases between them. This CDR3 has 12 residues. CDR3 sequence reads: CSVAGRAYEQYF. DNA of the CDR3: TGCAGCGTTGCGGGCAGAGCATACGAGCAGTACTTC.

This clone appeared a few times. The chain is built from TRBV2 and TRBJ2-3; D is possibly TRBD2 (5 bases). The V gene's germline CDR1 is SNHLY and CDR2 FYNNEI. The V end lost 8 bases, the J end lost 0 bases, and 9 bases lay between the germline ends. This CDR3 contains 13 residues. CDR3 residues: CASLTGSTDTQYF. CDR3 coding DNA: TGTGCCAGCTTGACGGGGAGCACAGATACGCAGTATTTT.

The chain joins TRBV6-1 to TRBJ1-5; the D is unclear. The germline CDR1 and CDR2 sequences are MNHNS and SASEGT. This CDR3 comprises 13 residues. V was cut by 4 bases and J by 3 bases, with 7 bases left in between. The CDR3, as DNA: TGTGCCAGCAGTGCCACCGCCAATCAGCCCCAGCATTTT. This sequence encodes CASSATANQPQHF.

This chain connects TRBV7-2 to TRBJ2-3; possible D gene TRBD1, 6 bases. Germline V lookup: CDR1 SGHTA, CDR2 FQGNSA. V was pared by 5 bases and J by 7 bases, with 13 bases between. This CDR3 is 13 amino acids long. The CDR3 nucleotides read TGTGCCAGCAGCCCCAACAGGGTAAATACGCAGTATTTT. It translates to CASSPNRVNTQYF.

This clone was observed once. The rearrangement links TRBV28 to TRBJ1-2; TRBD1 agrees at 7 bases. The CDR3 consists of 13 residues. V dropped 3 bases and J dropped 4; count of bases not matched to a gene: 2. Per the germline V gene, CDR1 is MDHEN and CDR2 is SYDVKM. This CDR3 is CASSFTGAYGYTF. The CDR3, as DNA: TGTGCCAGCAGTTTTACAGGGGCCTATGGCTACACCTTC.

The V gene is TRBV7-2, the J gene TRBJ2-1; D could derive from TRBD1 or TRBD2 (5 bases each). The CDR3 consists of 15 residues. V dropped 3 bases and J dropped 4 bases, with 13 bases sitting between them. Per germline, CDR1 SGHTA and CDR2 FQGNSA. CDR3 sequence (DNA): TGTGCCAGCAGCTTCCCGGGACCGGCGTACAATGAGCAGTTCTTC. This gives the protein CASSFPGPAYNEQFF.

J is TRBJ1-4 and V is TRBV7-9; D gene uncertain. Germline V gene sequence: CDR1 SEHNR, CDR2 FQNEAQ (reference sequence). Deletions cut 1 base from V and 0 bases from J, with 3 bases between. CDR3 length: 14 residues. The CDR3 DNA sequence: TGTGCCAGCAGCTTAGAATCAACTAATGAAAAACTGTTTTTT. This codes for CASSLESTNEKLFF.

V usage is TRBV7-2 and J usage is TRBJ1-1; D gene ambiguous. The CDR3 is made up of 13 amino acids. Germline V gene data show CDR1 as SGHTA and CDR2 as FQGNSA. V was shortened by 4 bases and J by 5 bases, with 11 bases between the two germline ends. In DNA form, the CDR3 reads TGTGCCAGCAGCTCCCCCCGGCGAACTGAAGCTTTCTTT. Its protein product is CASSSPRRTEAFF.

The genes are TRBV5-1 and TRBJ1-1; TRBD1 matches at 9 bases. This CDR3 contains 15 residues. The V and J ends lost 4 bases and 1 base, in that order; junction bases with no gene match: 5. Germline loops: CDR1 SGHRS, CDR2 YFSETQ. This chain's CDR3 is CASSTGGSGNTEAFF. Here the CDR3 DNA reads TGCGCCAGCAGCACAGGGGGCTCTGGGAACACTGAAGCTTTCTTT.

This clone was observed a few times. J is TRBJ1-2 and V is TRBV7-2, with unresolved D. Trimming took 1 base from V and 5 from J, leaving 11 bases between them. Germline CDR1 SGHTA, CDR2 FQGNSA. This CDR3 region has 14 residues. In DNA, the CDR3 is TGTGCCAGCAGCTTAGGAGGGAACCGGTATGGCTACACCTTC. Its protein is CASSLGGNRYGYTF.

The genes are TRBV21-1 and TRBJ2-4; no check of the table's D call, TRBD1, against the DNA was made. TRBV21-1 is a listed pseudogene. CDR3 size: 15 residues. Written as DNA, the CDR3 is TGTGCCAGCAGCAAACAGGGGTGGGATAAAAACATTCAGTACTTC. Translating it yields CASSKQGWDKNIQYF.

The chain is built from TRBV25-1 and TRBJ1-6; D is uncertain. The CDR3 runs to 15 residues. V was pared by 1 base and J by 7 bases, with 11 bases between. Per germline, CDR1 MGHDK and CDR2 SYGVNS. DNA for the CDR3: TGTGCCAGCAGTGAATTCACAGTACTCAATTCACCCCTCCACTTT. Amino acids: CASSEFTVLNSPLHF.

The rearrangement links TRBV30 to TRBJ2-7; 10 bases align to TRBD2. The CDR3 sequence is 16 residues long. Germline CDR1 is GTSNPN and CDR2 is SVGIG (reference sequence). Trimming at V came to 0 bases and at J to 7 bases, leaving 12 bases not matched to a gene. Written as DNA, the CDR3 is TGTGCCTGGAGTGTGTCTAGGACTAGCGGAACTTTAGAGCAGTACTTC. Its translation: CAWSVSRTSGTLEQYF.

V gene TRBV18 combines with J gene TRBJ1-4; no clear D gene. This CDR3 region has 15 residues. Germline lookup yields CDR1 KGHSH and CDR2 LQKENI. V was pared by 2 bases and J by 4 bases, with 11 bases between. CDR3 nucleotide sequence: TGTGCCAGCTCACCATTAAAGGGAGATAATGAAAAACTGTTTTTT. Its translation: CASSPLKGDNEKLFF. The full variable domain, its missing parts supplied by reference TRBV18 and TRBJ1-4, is NAGVMQNPRHLVRRRGQEARLRCSPMKGHSHVYWYRQLPEEGLKFMVYLQKENIIDESGMPKERFSAEFPKEGPSILRIQQVVRGDSAAYFCASSPLKGDNEKLFFGSGTQLSVL.

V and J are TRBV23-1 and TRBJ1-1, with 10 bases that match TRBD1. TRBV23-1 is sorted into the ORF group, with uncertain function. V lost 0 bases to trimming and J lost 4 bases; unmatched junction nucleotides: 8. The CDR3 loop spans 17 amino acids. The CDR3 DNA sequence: TGCGCCAGCAGTCAATCGATCGGACAGGGGGGAACCACTGAAGCTTTCTTT. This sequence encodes CASSQSIGQGGTTEAFF.

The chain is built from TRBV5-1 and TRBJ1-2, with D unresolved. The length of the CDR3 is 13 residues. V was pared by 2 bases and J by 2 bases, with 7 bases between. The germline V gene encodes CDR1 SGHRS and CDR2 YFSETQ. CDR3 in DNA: TGCGCCAGCAGCTTTACGTCCAACTATGGCTACACCTTC. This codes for CASSFTSNYGYTF.

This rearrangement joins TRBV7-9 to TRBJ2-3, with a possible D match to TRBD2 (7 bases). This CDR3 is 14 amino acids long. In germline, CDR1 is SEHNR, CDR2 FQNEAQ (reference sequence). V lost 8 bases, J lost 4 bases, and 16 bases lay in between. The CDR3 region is CASQGGEVADTQYF. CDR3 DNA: TGTGCCAGCCAAGGGGGGGAAGTCGCAGATACGCAGTATTTT.

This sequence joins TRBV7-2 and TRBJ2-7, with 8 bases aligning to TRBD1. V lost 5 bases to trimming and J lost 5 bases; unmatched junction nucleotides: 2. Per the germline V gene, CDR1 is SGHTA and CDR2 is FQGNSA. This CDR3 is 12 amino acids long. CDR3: CASSKTGDEQYF. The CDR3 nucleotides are TGTGCCAGCAGCAAGACAGGGGACGAGCAGTACTTC.

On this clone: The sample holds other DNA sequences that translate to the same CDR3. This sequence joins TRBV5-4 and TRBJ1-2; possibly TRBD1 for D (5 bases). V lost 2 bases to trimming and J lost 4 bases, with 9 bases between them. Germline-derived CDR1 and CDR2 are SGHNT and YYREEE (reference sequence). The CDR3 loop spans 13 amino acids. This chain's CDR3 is CASSLDGTYGYTF. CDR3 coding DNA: TGTGCCAGCAGCTTAGACGGGACCTATGGCTACACCTTC.

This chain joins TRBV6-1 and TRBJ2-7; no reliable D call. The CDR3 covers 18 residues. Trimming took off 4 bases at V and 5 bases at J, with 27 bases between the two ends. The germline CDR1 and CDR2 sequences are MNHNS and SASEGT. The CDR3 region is CASSAQSTGRTHGHEQYF. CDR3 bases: TGTGCCAGCAGTGCACAGTCAACCGGCAGGACCCACGGGCACGAGCAGTACTTC.